This T cell receptor (beta chain) came from a study of OX40 agonist ivuxolimab in advanced cancers. Turning to the study itself: Ivuxolimab, which is an agonistic anti-OX40 (CD134) antibody, was administered to the patients.

V dropped 1 base and J dropped 5; count of bases not matched to a gene: 9. CDR3 size: 16 residues. Looked up from germline, CDR1 is MGHRA and CDR2 is YSYEKL. Findings and limits, study-wide: The mean number of expanded clones was higher in CD8+ T cells than in CD4+. Part of the nonresponder group also had normalized T-cell clonal expansion that was low.

Blood was sampled at baseline, cycle 4 day 1, and cycle 7 day 1. The protocol was immunoSEQ multiplex PCR, while the TCRdb copy is restricted to in-frame clones and leaves out a portion. The repertoire has some 84,000 clones, about 88% of them found once; the top ten carry roughly 0.19%. With respect to this clone: Its antigen is unidentified.

The V and J genes are TRBV4-1 and TRBJ1-2; 8 nucleotides line up with TRBD1. Sequencing used CD4+ or CD8+ T cells sorted from blood, obtained in a trial of the OX40 agonist ivuxolimab. The receptor's source is an adult with an advanced solid tumor such as melanoma, head and neck, liver or kidney cancer. The CDR3, as DNA: TGCGCCAGCAGCCAAGTGTCTTCAGGGGGCGCATATGGCTACACCTTC. Residues: CASSQVSSGGAYGYTF.